Below, one T cell receptor (beta chain) is given with its context. Antigen: not known. This specimen comes from a study of OX40 agonist ivuxolimab in advanced cancers. Whole-study context: In this cohort, patients received ivuxolimab, an agonistic anti-OX40 (CD134) antibody.

Study outcomes and limitations: A proportion of nonresponders additionally exhibited low normalized T-cell clonal expansion. Specificity for antigen went undetermined in the expanded peripheral T cells.

The CDR3 length is 16 residues. Germline CDR1 is MNHNY and CDR2 is SVGAGI (reference sequence). Trimming left V 0 bases short and J 0 bases short, with 9 bases between. TCRdb keeps only in-frame clones here, not all; method: immunoSEQ multiplex PCR. The table has more than 55,000 clones, 81% seen once. The chain uses TRBV6-6 and TRBJ2-1, with TRBD1 as a possible D gene (5 bases). The sequence was collected from an adult with an advanced solid tumor such as melanoma, head and neck, liver or kidney cancer. The sample here was CD4+ or CD8+ T cells sorted from blood, taken in a trial of the OX40 agonist ivuxolimab. CDR3 in DNA: TGTGCCAGCAGTTACTCAACAGGTAGCTCCTACAATGAGCAGTTCTTC. Protein sequence: CASSYSTGSSYNEQFF.